This entry lists 16 T cell receptor beta chains sequenced from one sample in a study of blood T cells in healthy people across ages. Next came a second PCR, run for about 7 to 12 cycles, which used a sample-barcoded 5' primer along with a J-beta primer mix. A single record per CDR3 protein comes from TCRdb applying MiXCR to the 5' RACE reads. The table lists about 970,000 distinct CDR3 sequences, about 53% of them singletons. The specimen was blood. The receptors shown here come from a woman aged 55-69 years in good health.

This clonotype has more than one count but fewer than ten. The chain has TRBV29-1 and TRBJ2-1, with D possibly being TRBD2 (5 bases). Germline-derived CDR1 and CDR2 are SQVTM and ANQGSEA. The V gene lost 5 bases and the J gene lost 5 bases, with 13 bases spanning the gap. The CDR3 runs to 13 residues. CDR3 nucleotide sequence: TGCAGCGTTCGGGCGGGTTTGGACAATGAGCAGTTCTTC. Protein product: CSVRAGLDNEQFF.

This clonotype was counted a few times. The chain couples TRBV29-1 to TRBJ2-5, with D perhaps TRBD2 (7 bases). Trimming took 5 bases from V and 4 from J, leaving 14 bases between them. The CDR3 spans 13 residues. CDR1 is SQVTM and CDR2 is ANQGSEA in the germline V gene. The CDR3 loop is CSVLGGPGETQYF. Here the CDR3 DNA reads TGCAGCGTTTTGGGGGGGCCAGGAGAGACCCAGTACTTC.

The genes are TRBV5-1 and TRBJ2-3; D remains ambiguous. The CDR3 spans 14 residues. Germline V gene sequence: CDR1 SGHRS, CDR2 YFSETQ. Trimming took 5 bases from V and 2 from J, leaving 12 bases between them. CDR3 in DNA: TGCGCCAGCAGATTAGGTCAATACACAGATACGCAGTATTTT. Its translation: CASRLGQYTDTQYF.

This chain uses TRBV27 with TRBJ2-1, with unresolved D. Germline CDR1 is MNHEY and CDR2 is SMNVEV (reference sequence). Between the trimmed V and J ends, which lost 7 bases and 0 bases, there was a span of 13 bases. This CDR3 region has 15 residues. The DNA of the CDR3 is TGTGCCAGCATTTCCCAAATGGGCTCCTACAATGAGCAGTTCTTC. Translated: CASISQMGSYNEQFF.

CDR3 protein: CASSGTGTGGLYHGYTF. The CDR3, as DNA: TGTGCCAGCAGCGGTACCGGGACAGGGGGTTTGTACCATGGCTACACCTTC. This chain joins TRBV2 and TRBJ1-2; 11 bases align to TRBD1. The CDR3 has 17 residues. V gave up 6 bases and J gave up 6 bases; unmatched junction bases: 15. CDR1 is SNHLY, CDR2 FYNNEI, per germline.

J is TRBJ2-5 and V is TRBV18; a possible D gene is TRBD2 (5 bases). The end of the DNA aligns better with TRBJ2-7, so the J call may be wrong. The CDR3 sequence is 15 residues long. The germline CDR1 and CDR2 sequences are KGHSH and LQKENI. The CDR3 DNA reads TGTGCCAGCTCACCAGCGCGGGTCGGAACCTACGAGCAGTACTTC. Translating gives CASSPARVGTYEQYF.

The J gene is TRBJ2-7, the V gene TRBV6-6, with 10 bases matching TRBD1. Germline V lookup: CDR1 MNHNY, CDR2 SVGAGI (reference sequence). The CDR3 extends over 16 amino acids. Losses at the gene ends were 4 bases for V and 3 bases for J; bases not matched to a gene: 9. CDR3 residues: CASSSRDRGRNYEQYF. CDR3 in DNA: TGTGCCAGCAGTTCTAGGGACAGGGGCCGAAACTACGAGCAGTACTTC.

This clonotype was recorded a few times. This chain links TRBV20-1 with TRBJ2-1; the match to TRBD1 covers 9 bases. The germline gives CDR1 DFQATT, CDR2 SNEGSKA (reference sequence). The CDR3 consists of 19 residues. With V trimmed by 1 base and J by 4 bases, 17 bases remained unmatched. Here the CDR3 reads CSARGSRGRQGVSYNEQFF. For the CDR3, the DNA is TGCAGTGCTAGAGGCTCCAGGGGCCGACAGGGGGTTTCTTACAATGAGCAGTTCTTC.

Only a few counts were recorded for this clonotype. The CDR3 here is CASSQYRDGSGANVLTF. For the CDR3, the DNA is TGCGCCAGCAGCCAATACAGGGATGGCTCTGGGGCCAACGTCCTGACTTTC. The chain links TRBV4-1 to TRBJ2-6, with a weak D call TRBD1 (6 bases). Trimming removed 2 bases at V and 0 bases at J, with 11 bases between. The CDR3 sequence is 17 residues long. Germline values: CDR1 MGHRA, CDR2 YSYEKL.

The chain is built from TRBV4-1 and TRBJ2-2, with D unclear. V was clipped by 2 bases and J by 7 bases, with 8 bases between them. CDR1 MGHRA and CDR2 YSYEKL come from the germline V gene. This CDR3 has 13 amino acids. The CDR3 region has the DNA TGCGCCAGCAGCCAACCGCGTTTCGGGGAGCTGTTTTTT. It yields the protein CASSQPRFGELFF.

In this sample, this clonotype turned up once. J is TRBJ2-4 and V is TRBV12-3 or TRBV12-4, with TRBD2 matching over 10 bases. The better agreement between TRBJ2-7 and the DNA end casts doubt on the J call. This CDR3 comprises 18 residues. The CDR3 nucleotides read TGTGCCAGCAGCGGAATTGGGAGGTTCGCTAGCGGGAGCTACGAGCAGTACTTC. Protein: CASSGIGRFASGSYEQYF.

This clonotype was recorded a few times. The chain is built from TRBV6-5 and TRBJ2-1, with 7 nucleotides matching TRBD2. The CDR3 totals 15 residues. Looked up from germline, CDR1 is MNHEY and CDR2 is SVGAGI. V trimming: 6 bases; J trimming: 9 bases; junction bases outside the gene matches: 14. CDR3 sequence: CASSERWGGLGEQFF. The CDR3 DNA follows: TGTGCCAGCAGCGAACGATGGGGGGGATTAGGTGAGCAGTTCTTC.

Remarks on this clonotype: One end of the junction is discordant with germline, which a read error may explain. The chain has TRBV4-1 and TRBJ2-1; 9 bases line up with TRBD2. The length of the CDR3 is 17 residues. Germline CDR1 MGHRA, CDR2 YSYEKL. For the CDR3, the DNA is TGCGCCGGCAGCCAAGATCATCTAGCGGGAAGGTGGAATGAGCAGTTCTTC. Translated, it gives CAGSQDHLAGRWNEQFF.

In DNA form, the CDR3 reads TGTGCCAGCAGTTACGTGGTCAGGAAAAGCACAGATACGCAGTATTTT. As protein: CASSYVVRKSTDTQYF. This chain connects TRBV6-2 or TRBV6-3 to TRBJ2-3; D gene uncertain. Trimming cost V 2 bases and J 0 bases, with 12 bases left between them. The CDR3 runs 16 residues. CDR1 is MNHEY, CDR2 SVGEGT, per germline.

This chain joins TRBV7-9 and TRBJ1-2, with TRBD1 identical over 10 bases. Germline-derived CDR1 and CDR2 are SEHNR and FQNEAQ (reference sequence). V shed 5 bases and J 6 bases; nucleotides not matched to a gene: 9. CDR3 size: 15 residues. The CDR3 nucleotides are TGTGCCAGCAGCCCACCGGGACAGGGGATCCATGGCTACACCTTC. Protein: CASSPPGQGIHGYTF.

The chain couples TRBV20-1 to TRBJ1-1, with 8 bases fitting TRBD1. From germline, CDR1 is DFQATT and CDR2 SNEGSKA (reference sequence). The CDR3 runs to 12 residues. J gave up 4 bases and V 5 bases, and 3 bases lay outside the gene matches. This chain's CDR3 is CSAPTGVTEAFF. In nucleotides, the CDR3 is TGCAGTGCTCCGACAGGGGTCACTGAAGCTTTCTTT.